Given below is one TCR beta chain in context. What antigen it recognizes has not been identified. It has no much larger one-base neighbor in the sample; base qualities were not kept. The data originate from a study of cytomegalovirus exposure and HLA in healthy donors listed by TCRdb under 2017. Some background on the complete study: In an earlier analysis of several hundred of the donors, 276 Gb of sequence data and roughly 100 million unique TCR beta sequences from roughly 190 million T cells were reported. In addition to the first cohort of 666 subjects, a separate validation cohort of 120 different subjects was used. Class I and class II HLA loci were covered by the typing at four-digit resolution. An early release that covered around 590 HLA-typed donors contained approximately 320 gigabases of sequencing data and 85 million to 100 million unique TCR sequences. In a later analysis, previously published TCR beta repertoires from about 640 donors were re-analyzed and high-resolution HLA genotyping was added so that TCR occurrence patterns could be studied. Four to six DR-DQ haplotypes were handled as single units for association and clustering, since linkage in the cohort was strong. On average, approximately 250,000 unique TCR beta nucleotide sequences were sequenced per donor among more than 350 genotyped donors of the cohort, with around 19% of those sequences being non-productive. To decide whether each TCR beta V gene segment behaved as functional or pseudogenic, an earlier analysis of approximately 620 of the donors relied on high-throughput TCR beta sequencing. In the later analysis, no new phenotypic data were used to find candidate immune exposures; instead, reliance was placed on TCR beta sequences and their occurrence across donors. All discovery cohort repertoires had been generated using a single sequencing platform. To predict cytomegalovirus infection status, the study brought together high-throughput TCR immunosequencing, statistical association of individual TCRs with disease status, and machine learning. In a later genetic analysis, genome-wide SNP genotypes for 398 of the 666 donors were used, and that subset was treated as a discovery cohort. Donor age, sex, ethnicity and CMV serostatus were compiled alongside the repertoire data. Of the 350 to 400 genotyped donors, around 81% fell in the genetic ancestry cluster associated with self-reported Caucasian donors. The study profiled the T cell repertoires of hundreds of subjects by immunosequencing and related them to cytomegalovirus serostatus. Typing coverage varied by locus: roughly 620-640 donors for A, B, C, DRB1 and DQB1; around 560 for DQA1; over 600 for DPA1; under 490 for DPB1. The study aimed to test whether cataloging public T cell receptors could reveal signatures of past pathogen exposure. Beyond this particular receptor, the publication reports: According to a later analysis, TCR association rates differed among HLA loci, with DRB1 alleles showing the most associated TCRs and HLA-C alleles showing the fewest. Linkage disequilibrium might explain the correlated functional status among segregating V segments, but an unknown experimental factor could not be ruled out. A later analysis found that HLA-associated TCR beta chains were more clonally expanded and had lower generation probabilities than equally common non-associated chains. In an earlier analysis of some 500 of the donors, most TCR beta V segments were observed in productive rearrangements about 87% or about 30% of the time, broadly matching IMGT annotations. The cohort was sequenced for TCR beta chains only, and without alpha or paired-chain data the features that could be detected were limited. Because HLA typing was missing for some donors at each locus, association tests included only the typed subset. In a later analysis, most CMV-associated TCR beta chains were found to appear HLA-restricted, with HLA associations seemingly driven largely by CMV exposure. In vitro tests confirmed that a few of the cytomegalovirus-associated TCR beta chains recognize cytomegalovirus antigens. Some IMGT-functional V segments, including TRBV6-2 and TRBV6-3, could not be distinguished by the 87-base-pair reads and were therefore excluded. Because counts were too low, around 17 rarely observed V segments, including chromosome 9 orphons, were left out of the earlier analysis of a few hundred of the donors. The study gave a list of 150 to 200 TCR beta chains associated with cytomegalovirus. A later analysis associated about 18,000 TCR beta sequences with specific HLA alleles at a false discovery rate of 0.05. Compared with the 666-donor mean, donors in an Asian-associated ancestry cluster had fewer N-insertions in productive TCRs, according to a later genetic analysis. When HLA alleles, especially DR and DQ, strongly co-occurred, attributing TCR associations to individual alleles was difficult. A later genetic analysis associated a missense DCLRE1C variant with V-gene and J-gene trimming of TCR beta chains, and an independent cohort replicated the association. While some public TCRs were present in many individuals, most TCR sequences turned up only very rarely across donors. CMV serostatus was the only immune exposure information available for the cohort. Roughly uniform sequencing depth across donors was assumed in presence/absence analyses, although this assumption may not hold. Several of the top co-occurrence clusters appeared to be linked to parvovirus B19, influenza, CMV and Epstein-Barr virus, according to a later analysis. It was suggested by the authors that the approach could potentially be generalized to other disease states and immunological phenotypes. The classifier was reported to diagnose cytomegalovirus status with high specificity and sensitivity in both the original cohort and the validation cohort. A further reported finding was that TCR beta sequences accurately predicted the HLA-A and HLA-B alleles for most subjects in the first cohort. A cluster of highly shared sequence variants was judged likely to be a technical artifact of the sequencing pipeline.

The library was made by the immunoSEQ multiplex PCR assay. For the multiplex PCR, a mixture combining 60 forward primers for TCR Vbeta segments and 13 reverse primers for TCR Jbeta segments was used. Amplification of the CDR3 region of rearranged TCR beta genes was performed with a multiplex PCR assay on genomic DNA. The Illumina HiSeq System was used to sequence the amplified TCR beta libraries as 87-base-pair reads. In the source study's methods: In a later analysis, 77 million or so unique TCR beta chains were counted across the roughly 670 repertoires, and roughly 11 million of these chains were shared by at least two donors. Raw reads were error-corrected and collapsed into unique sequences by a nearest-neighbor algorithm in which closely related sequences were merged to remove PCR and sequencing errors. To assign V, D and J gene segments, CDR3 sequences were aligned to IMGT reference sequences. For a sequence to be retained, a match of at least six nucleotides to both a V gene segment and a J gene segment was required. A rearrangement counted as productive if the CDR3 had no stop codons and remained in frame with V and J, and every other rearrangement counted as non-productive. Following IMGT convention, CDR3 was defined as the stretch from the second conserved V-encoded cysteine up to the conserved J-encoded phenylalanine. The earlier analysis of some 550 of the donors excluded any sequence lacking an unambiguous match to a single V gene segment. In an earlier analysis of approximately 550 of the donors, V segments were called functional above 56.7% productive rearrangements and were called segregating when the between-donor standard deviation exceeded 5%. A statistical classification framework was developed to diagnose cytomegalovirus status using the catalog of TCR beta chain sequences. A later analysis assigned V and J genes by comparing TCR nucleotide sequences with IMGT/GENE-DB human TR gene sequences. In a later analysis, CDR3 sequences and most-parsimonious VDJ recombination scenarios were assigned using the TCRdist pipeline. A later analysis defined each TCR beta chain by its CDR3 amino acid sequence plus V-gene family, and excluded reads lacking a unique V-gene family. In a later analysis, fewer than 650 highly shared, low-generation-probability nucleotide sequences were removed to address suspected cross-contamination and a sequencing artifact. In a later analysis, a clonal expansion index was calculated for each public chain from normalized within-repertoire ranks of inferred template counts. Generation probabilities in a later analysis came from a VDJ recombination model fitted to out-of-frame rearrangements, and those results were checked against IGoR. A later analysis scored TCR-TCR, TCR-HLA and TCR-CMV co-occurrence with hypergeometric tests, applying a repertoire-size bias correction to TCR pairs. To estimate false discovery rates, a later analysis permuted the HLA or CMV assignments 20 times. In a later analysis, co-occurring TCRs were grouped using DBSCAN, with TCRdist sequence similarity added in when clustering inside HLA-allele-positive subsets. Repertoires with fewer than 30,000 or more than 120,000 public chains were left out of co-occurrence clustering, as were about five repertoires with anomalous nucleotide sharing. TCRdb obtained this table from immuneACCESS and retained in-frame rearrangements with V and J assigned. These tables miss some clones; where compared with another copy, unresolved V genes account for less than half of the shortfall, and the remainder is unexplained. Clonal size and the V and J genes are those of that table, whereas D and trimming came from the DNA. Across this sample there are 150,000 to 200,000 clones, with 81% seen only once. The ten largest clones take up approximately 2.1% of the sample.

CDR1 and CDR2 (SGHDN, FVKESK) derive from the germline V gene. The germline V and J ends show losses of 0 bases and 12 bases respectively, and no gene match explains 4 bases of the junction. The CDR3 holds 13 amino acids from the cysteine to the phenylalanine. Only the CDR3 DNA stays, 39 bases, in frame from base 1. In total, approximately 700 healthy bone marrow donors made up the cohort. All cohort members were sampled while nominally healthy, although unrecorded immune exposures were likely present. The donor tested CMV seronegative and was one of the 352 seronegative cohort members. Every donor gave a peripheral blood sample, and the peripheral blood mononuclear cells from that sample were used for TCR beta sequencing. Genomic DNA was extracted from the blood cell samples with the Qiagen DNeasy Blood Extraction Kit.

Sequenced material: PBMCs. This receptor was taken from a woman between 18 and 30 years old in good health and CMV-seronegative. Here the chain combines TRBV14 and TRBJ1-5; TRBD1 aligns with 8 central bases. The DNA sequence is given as TGTGCCAGCAGCCAAGATCGGACAGGGCACCAGCATTTT. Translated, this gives CASSQDRTGHQHF.